These T cell receptor beta chains were read from a single sample in a study of T cells after yellow fever vaccination. TCRdb reanalysed the 5' RACE reads using MiXCR and keeps one entry per CDR3 protein. The table lists 450,000 to 650,000 distinct CDR3 sequences, 13% of them singletons. The material sequenced was PBMCs, taken on the day of the yellow fever booster vaccination. These receptors were collected from a young man who received the YFV17D yellow fever vaccine. Each CDR3 is given with its conserved first and last residue. The D gene is left open where the match is weak. Clone size is stated in some rows and not others, as once, few, many or a class when expanded.

.	TRBV12-3/TRBV12-4	.	TRBJ1-1	TGTGCCAGCAGTTTTTCCGCAGGTTCATCGTTGGCTTTCTTT	CASSFSAGSSLAFF
.	TRBV15	few	TRBJ1-1	TGTGCCACCAGCAGAGATAAGGGGCTAGCTTTCTTT	CATSRDKGLAFF
.	TRBV12-3/TRBV12-4	few	TRBJ2-2	TGTGCCAGCTCAGTACTACGCACCGGGGAGCTGTTTTTT	CASSVLRTGELFF
.	TRBV5-5	few	TRBJ1-5	TGTGCCAGCAGCCGGGGGGCGGGGGCACTTAATCAGCCCCAGCATTTT	CASSRGAGALNQPQHF
TRBD1	TRBV12-3/TRBV12-4	.	TRBJ2-2	TGTGCCACTCAGGGGGTCACCGGGGAGCTGTTTTTT	CATQGVTGELFF
TRBD2	TRBV6-1	few	TRBJ2-1	TGTGCCAGCTCTAGCGGGAGGTGGGCCAATGAGCAGTTCTTC	CASSSGRWANEQFF
.	TRBV27	few	TRBJ2-1	TGTGCCAGCAGTTTATCGTCGGGAGAGACCTACAATGAGCAGTTCTTC	CASSLSSGETYNEQFF
.	TRBV5-4	.	TRBJ2-1	TGTGCCAGCAGTTCCACCTGGCAGGGGAGCTCCTACAATGAGCAGTTCTTC	CASSSTWQGSSYNEQFF
.	TRBV21-1	few	TRBJ1-5	TGTGCCAGCAGCAAAGCGCTCGCCAAGGGAGGTAATCAGCCCCAGCATTTT	CASSKALAKGGNQPQHF
.	TRBV6-5	.	TRBJ2-4	TGTGCCAGCAGTTCCGTCCGAACATCAAGGGCCAAAAACATTCAGTACTTC	CASSSVRTSRAKNIQYF
.	TRBV4-2	few	TRBJ2-2	TGTGCCAGCAGCCAAGGAGCCACCACCGGGGAGCTGTTTTTT	CASSQGATTGELFF
TRBD2	TRBV10-3	few	TRBJ2-7	TGTGCCATCAGTGAGTACGAGCGGGAGGACTACGAGCAGTACTTC	CAISEYEREDYEQYF
TRBD1	TRBV20-1	.	TRBJ2-7	TGCAGTGCTCAGGACAGGCTTTACGAGCAGTACTTC	CSAQDRLYEQYF
.	TRBV12-3/TRBV12-4	many	TRBJ2-2	TGTGCCAGCAGTTTTTCCGGGGAGCTGTTTTTT	CASSFSGELFF
TRBD1	TRBV19	.	TRBJ2-7	TGTGCCAGTAGTAACGCACCCGGACAGGGAGTTTGGGAGCAGTACTTC	CASSNAPGQGVWEQYF
TRBD1	TRBV4-1	few	TRBJ2-7	TGCGCCAGCAGCCAACGGGACAGGGGGACGGGAGAGGGAGAGCAGTACTTC	CASSQRDRGTGEGEQYF
TRBD2	TRBV12-3/TRBV12-4	.	TRBJ2-3	TGTGCCAGCAGTTCTGGAGAAGCGGGAGGGTGGGGCACAGATACGCAGTATTTT	CASSSGEAGGWGTDTQYF
.	TRBV28	.	TRBJ1-5	TGTGCCAGCAGTTTAATGGATCAGCCCCAGCATTTT	CASSLMDQPQHF
.	TRBV4-2	.	TRBJ2-2	TGTGCCAGCAGCCAAGATGTATCCGGGACATCGAACACCGGGGAGCTGTTTTTT	CASSQDVSGTSNTGELFF
.	TRBV30	.	TRBJ2-3	TGTGCCTGGAGTGTAGCATCGGCCTTGAGAGATACGCAGTATTTT	CAWSVASALRDTQYF
.	TRBV7-2	few	TRBJ1-1	TGTGCCAGCGTGGCGGGGGACACTGAAGCTTTCTTT	CASVAGDTEAFF
.	TRBV20-1	.	TRBJ2-3	TGCAGTGCTAGAGATCTTACCGGTGCCCCCACGCAGTATTTT	CSARDLTGAPTQYF
.	TRBV7-3	.	TRBJ2-2	TGTGCCAGCACCATGACAGTAGGCGGGGAGCTGTTTTTT	CASTMTVGGELFF
TRBD1	TRBV9	few	TRBJ2-5	TGTGCCAGCAGCCTGGGGACAGGGGCCGACCTGGGGGCCCAGTACTTC	CASSLGTGADLGAQYF
.	TRBV15	.	TRBJ2-2	TGTGCCACCAGACGCAGTACCGGGGAGCTGTTTTTT	CATRRSTGELFF
.	TRBV7-6	.	TRBJ1-1	TGTGCCAGCAGCTCTCTAGGTCGAGTGAACACTGAAGCTTTCTTT	CASSSLGRVNTEAFF
.	TRBV10-3	.	TRBJ2-7	TGTGCCATCAGTGAGTCAGATTCCCCCCCCCGGCCGTACTTC	CAISESDSPPRPYF
.	TRBV7-2	.	TRBJ2-7	TGTGCCAGCAGCTCTTCAAGGGAAGACGAGCAGTACTTC	CASSSSREDEQYF
TRBD2	TRBV20-1	.	TRBJ2-1	TGCAGTGCCCCGGGCGGGCTAGCGGTTGGAAATGAGCAGTTCTTC	CSAPGGLAVGNEQFF
.	TRBV10-1	few	TRBJ2-1	TGCGCCAGCAGTGAGGGTCCGGGGGCGATCGATGAGCAGTTCTTC	CASSEGPGAIDEQFF
.	TRBV12-3/TRBV12-4	.	TRBJ2-1	TGTGCCAGCACCGCGAACACGGGGGCTGGGAATGAGCAGTTCTTC	CASTANTGAGNEQFF
.	TRBV5-1	.	TRBJ2-5	TGCGCCAGCAGCTCACCGGGACCCCAAGAGACCCAGTACTTC	CASSSPGPQETQYF
TRBD1	TRBV20-1	few	TRBJ1-4	TGCAGTGCTAGGGCGAGCCGGGACAGCCTGTATGAAAAACTGTTTTTT	CSARASRDSLYEKLFF
TRBD2	TRBV20-1	few	TRBJ2-3	TGCAGTGCCGAGGGCCCTACTAGCGGGAGGGCCAGGACAGATACGCAGTATTTT	CSAEGPTSGRARTDTQYF
TRBD2	TRBV10-1	.	TRBJ2-2	TGCGCCAGCAGTGTTGGCGGGAGTAATTCCGGGGAGCTGTTTTTT	CASSVGGSNSGELFF
.	TRBV12-3/TRBV12-4	many	TRBJ1-6	TGTGCCAGCAGTTTTGGGACCAGGACTAATTCACCCCTCCACTTT	CASSFGTRTNSPLHF
.	TRBV12-3/TRBV12-4	few	TRBJ1-5	TGTGCCAGCAGTCTTACGACAAATCAGCCCCAGCATTTT	CASSLTTNQPQHF
.	TRBV28	few	TRBJ2-1	TGTGCCAGCAGTTCAGGATGGCGTGAGCAGTTCTTC	CASSSGWREQFF
TRBD1	TRBV18	few	TRBJ2-7	TGTGCCAGCTCCCCGACAGGGACCGAGCAGTACTTC	CASSPTGTEQYF
.	TRBV3-1	.	TRBJ2-3	TGTGCCAGCAGATTTGAGGGGCTAGCAGATACGCAGTATTTT	CASRFEGLADTQYF
.	TRBV20-1	.	TRBJ2-1	TGCAGTGCTAGAGCCAGTGGGGGCGCTGGATCCAATGAGCAGTTCTTC	CSARASGGAGSNEQFF
.	TRBV20-1	few	TRBJ2-2	TGCAGTGCTAGAGATGTCCGATCGGGTGAGCTGTTTTTT	CSARDVRSGELFF
TRBD1	TRBV28	few	TRBJ1-6	TGTGCCAGCAGGACAGGGAGTAATTCACCCCTCCACTTT	CASRTGSNSPLHF
TRBD2	TRBV5-5	.	TRBJ2-7	TGTGCCAGCAGCCGTTCAATAGGGACTAGTTCCTACGAGCAGTACTTC	CASSRSIGTSSYEQYF
TRBD1	TRBV30	few	TRBJ1-6	TGTGCCTGGAGGTCCGGGACAGCAGCCTCACCCCTCCACTTT	CAWRSGTAASPLHF
.	TRBV7-9	.	TRBJ2-2	TGTGCCAGCAGCTTAAGTCTAACCCTGAACACCGGGGAGCTGTTTTTT	CASSLSLTLNTGELFF
.	TRBV20-1	few	TRBJ2-7	TGCAGTGCTGGCCCCCTCCAGGGGTCGGACGAGCAGTACTTC	CSAGPLQGSDEQYF
.	TRBV11-1	.	TRBJ2-2	TGTGCCAGCAGCTTAGCCCATATAATCGGGGCTCGGGCCGGCGGGGAGCTGTTTTTT	CASSLAHIIGARAGGELFF
TRBD1	TRBV3-1	few	TRBJ2-5	TGTGCCAGCAGCCAATGGGACAGGGGAAACCAAGAGACCCAGTACTTC	CASSQWDRGNQETQYF
.	TRBV7-6	.	TRBJ2-1	TGTGCCAGCAGCCAAGCCTCCCGGTATGAGCAGTTCTTC	CASSQASRYEQFF